Each of the 9 T cell receptor beta chains below was sequenced from the same sample in a study of OX40 agonist ivuxolimab in advanced cancers. Profiling relied on immunoSEQ multiplex PCR, and the TCRdb table lists in-frame clones only, not all of them. Among about 50,000 clones listed, more than 75% were seen once. The source was CD4+ or CD8+ T cells sorted from blood, collected in a trial of the OX40 agonist ivuxolimab. These receptors originate from an adult with an advanced solid tumor such as melanoma, head and neck, liver or kidney cancer.

The table lists this clone with a count of one. The V gene is TRBV9, the J gene TRBJ2-3; D gene unclear. Trimming removed 0 bases at V and 2 bases at J, with 7 bases between. There are 14 residues in the CDR3. Germline V gene sequence: CDR1 SGDLS, CDR2 YYNGEE. The CDR3 bases are TGTGCCAGCAGCGTAGCCTCAAACACAGATACGCAGTATTTT. Its translation: CASSVASNTDTQYF.

This chain uses TRBV10-3 with TRBJ2-3; 11 positions match TRBD2. The CDR3 totals 15 residues. Germline-derived CDR1 and CDR2 are ENHRY and SYGVKD. Trimming removed 4 bases from V and 10 bases from J; junction bases left unmatched: 10. The CDR3 is CAISALAGGGAAQYF. Written as DNA, the CDR3 is TGTGCCATCAGTGCCCTAGCGGGAGGAGGGGCGGCGCAGTATTTT.

This chain connects TRBV29-1 to TRBJ1-1, with D unresolved. CDR1 is SQVTM and CDR2 is ANQGSEA in the germline V gene. The ends were cut back, 5 bases at V and 3 bases at J, with 4 bases in the middle. The CDR3 loop spans 10 amino acids. DNA for the CDR3: TGCAGCGTTTTTTACACTGAAGCTTTCTTT. Translation gives CSVFYTEAFF. Combining the CDR3 with reference TRBV29-1 and TRBJ1-1 gives the whole variable domain SAVISQKPSRDICQRGTSLTIQCQVDSQVTMMFWYRQQPGQSLTLIATANQGSEATYESGFVIDKFPISRPNLTFSTLTVSNMSPEDSSIYLCSVFYTEAFFGQGTRLTVV.

This chain uses TRBV16 with TRBJ2-7; D tentatively fits TRBD1 or TRBD2 (5 bases each). This CDR3 has 13 residues. V was trimmed by 2 bases and J by 6 bases, leaving 11 bases between them. Germline loops: CDR1 KGHSY, CDR2 FQNENV. The CDR3 is CASSQTGTGEQYF. Here the CDR3 DNA reads TGTGCCAGCAGCCAAACCGGGACGGGCGAGCAGTACTTC.

This clone was recorded a few times. The chain employs TRBV6-6 and TRBJ2-7, with TRBD2 as a possible D gene (6 bases). CDR1 MNHNY and CDR2 SVGAGI come from the germline V gene (reference sequence). This CDR3 has 15 amino acids. V dropped 6 bases and J dropped 1 base, with 16 bases sitting between them. In nucleotides, the CDR3 is TGTGCCAGCAGATCGTATGGTAGCGGTTCCTACGAGCAGTACTTC. Translation: CASRSYGSGSYEQYF.

CDR3 region: CASRRQGELSTEAFF. CDR3 nucleotides: TGTGCCAGCAGGCGACAGGGAGAGTTGAGCACTGAAGCTTTCTTT. The chain is built from TRBV7-8 and TRBJ1-1, with TRBD1 matching over 7 bases. The CDR3 sequence is 15 residues long. The junction had 11 bases not matched to a gene; V was cut back by 6 bases and J by 4 bases. Germline V gene sequence: CDR1 SGHVS, CDR2 FQNEAQ.

This chain links TRBV7-6 with TRBJ2-5, with a tentative D call TRBD2 (5 bases). The CDR3 consists of 13 residues. Germline assignment: CDR1 SGHVS and CDR2 FNYEAQ. Trimming shortened V by 5 bases and J by 7 bases, and 14 bases separated the two germline ends. CDR3 protein: CASSPGLTRTQYF. The CDR3 nucleotides read TGTGCCAGCAGCCCAGGACTCACCCGGACCCAGTACTTC.

The chain is built from TRBV19 and TRBJ2-3, with 8 bases aligning to TRBD2. Trimming took 3 bases from V and 2 from J; bases not matched to a gene: 16. Germline V gene data show CDR1 as LNHDA and CDR2 as SQIVND (reference sequence). The CDR3 runs 19 residues. CDR3 protein: CASSIGRLSGGGHTDTQYF. Written as DNA, the CDR3 is TGTGCCAGTAGTATTGGGCGTCTCAGCGGGGGAGGCCACACAGATACGCAGTATTTT. Drawing the rest from reference TRBV19 and TRBJ2-3, the complete variable domain is DGGITQSPKYLFRKEGQNVTLSCEQNLNHDAMYWYRQDPGQGLRLIYYSQIVNDFQKGDIAEGYSVSREKKESFPLTVTSAQKNPTAFYLCASSIGRLSGGGHTDTQYFGPGTRLTVL.

The V gene is TRBV2, the J gene TRBJ2-3; 11 nucleotides line up with TRBD2. The CDR3 has 18 residues. Germline assignment: CDR1 SNHLY and CDR2 FYNNEI. Trimming cost V 7 bases and J 0 bases; bases outside gene matches: 12. CDR3 residues: CASKRMLAGGHSTDTQYF. In DNA, the CDR3 is TGTGCCAGCAAAAGAATGCTAGCGGGGGGACATAGCACAGATACGCAGTATTTT.